This T cell receptor beta chain was found in a study of blood T cell repertoires in COVID-19. Study-level information: In each case, the material was cDNA or gDNA derived from T cells, B-cell-depleted T cells, or PBMCs.

As handled by the study authors: By means of reference gene primer amplification, nucleated cell counts were estimated. Sequenced by immunoSEQ multiplex PCR; TCRdb stores in-frame clones only, minus some. V and J calls and clone size come straight from that table; D and trimming were deduced from the DNA. The sample holds roughly 200,000 clones; 89% are singletons and the top ten take roughly 6.7%. The CDR3 is 12 residues long. Deletions cut 1 base from V and 7 bases from J, with 7 bases between. CDR1 is SGHTA and CDR2 is FQGNSA in the germline V gene. Sequencing was done on a sample of peripheral blood. This TCR came from a man aged 35 to 55 with acute or convalescent COVID-19. The chain combines TRBV7-2 with TRBJ1-2, with D hard to call. CDR3 coding DNA: TGTGCCAGCAGCTTAGAGCGGGTTGGCTACACCTTC. Amino acid sequence: CASSLERVGYTF.